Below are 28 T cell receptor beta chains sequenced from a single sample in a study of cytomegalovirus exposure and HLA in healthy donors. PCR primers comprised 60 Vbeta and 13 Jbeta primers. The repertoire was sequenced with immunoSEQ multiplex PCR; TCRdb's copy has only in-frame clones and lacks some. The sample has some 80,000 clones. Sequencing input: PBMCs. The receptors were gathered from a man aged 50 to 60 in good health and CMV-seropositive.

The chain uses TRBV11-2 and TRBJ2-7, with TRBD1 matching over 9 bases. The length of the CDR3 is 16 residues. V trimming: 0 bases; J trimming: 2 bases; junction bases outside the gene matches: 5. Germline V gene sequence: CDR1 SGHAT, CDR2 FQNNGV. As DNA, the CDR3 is TGTGCCAGCAGCTTAGACGGGACAGGGACCACCTACGAGCAGTACTTC. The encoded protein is CASSLDGTGTTYEQYF.

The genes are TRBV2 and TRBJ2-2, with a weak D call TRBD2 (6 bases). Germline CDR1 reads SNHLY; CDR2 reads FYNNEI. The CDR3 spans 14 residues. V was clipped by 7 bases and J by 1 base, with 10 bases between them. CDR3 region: CASIGTLNTGELFF. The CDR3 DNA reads TGTGCCAGCATTGGGACTTTGAACACCGGGGAGCTGTTTTTT.

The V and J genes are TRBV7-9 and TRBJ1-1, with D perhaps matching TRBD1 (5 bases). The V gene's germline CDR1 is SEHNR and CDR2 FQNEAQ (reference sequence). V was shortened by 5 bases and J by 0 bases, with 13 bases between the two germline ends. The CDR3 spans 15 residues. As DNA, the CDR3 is TGTGCCAGCAGCCGAGGAGGGGCTTTGAACACTGAAGCTTTCTTT. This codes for CASSRGGALNTEAFF.

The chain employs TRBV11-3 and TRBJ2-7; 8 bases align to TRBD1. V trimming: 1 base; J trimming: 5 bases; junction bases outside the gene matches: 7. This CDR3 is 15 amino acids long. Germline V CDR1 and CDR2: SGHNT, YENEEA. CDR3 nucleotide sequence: TGTGCCAGCAGCTTAGGCGGACAGGGAACGGACGAGCAGTACTTC. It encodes CASSLGGQGTDEQYF.

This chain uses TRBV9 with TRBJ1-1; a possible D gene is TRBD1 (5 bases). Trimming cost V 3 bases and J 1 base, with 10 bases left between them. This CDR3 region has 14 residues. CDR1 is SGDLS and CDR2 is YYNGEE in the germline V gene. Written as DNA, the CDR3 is TGTGCCAGCAGCGCGGGACTCCCGAACACTGAAGCTTTCTTT. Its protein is CASSAGLPNTEAFF.

The DNA for the CDR3 is TGTGCCAGCAGCTACCAGCCAGGGCGAGCTTACAATGAGCAGTTCTTC. Its translation is CASSYQPGRAYNEQFF. This chain joins TRBV5-5 and TRBJ2-1; TRBD1 might be the D (5 bases). The CDR3 totals 16 residues. Trimming took 3 bases from V and 4 from J, leaving 17 bases between them. CDR1 and CDR2 from the germline V gene are SGHKS and YYEKEE (reference sequence).

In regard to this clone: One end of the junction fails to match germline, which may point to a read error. CDR3 region: CASGDRVDSPLHF. In DNA, the CDR3 is TGTGCCAGCGGTGACAGGGTAGATTCACCCCTCCACTTT. The chain joins TRBV6-1 to TRBJ1-6, with TRBD1 identical over 7 bases. This CDR3 region has 13 residues. Germline V lookup: CDR1 MNHNS, CDR2 SASEGT.

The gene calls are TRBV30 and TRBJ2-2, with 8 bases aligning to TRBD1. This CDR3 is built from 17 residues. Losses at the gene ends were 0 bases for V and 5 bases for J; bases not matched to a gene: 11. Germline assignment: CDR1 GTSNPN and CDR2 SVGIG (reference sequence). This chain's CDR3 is CAWSVQGDRRRTGELFF. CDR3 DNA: TGTGCCTGGAGTGTACAGGGGGACAGGAGAAGAACCGGGGAGCTGTTTTTT.

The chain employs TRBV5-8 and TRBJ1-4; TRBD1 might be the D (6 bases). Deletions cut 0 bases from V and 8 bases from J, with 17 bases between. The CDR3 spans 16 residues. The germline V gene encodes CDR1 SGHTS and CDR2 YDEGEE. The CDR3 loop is CASSLGGPRGDEKLFF. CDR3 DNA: TGTGCCAGCAGCTTGGGGGGGCCCAGGGGAGACGAAAAACTGTTTTTT.

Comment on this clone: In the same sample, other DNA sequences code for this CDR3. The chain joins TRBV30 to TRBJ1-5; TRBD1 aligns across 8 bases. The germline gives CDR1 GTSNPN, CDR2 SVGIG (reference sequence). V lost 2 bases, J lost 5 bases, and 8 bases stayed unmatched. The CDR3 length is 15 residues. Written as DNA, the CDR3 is TGTGCCTGGAGTTGGACAGGGATAGGCGATCAGCCCCAGCATTTT. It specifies CAWSWTGIGDQPQHF.

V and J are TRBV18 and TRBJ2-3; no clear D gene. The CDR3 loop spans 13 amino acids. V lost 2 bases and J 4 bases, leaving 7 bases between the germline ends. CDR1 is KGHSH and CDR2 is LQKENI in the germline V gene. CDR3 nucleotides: TGTGCCAGCTCACCAAATCAGGCAGATACGCAGTATTTT. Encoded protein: CASSPNQADTQYF.

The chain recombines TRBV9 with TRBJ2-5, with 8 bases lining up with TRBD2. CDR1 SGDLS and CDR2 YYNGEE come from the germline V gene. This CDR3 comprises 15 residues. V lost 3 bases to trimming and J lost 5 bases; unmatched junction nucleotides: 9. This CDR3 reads CASSERASGYETQYF. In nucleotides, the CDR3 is TGTGCCAGCAGCGAGAGAGCTAGCGGGTACGAGACCCAGTACTTC.

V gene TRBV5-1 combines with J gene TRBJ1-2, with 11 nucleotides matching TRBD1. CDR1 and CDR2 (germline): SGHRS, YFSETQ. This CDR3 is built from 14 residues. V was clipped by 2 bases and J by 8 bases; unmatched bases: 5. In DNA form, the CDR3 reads TGCGCCAGCAGCTTCGGGGGACAGGGGGACGGCTACACCTTC. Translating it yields CASSFGGQGDGYTF.

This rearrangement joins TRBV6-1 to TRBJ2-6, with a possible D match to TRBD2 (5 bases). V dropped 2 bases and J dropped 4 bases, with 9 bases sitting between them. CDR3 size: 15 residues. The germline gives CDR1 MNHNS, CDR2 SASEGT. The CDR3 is CASSEQPGGANVLTF. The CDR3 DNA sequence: TGTGCCAGCAGTGAACAGCCGGGGGGGGCCAACGTCCTGACTTTC.

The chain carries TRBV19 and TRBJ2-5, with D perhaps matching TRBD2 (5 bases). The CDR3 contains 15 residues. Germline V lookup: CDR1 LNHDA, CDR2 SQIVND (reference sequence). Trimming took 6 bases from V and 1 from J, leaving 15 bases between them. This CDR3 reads CASSPASAGQETQYF. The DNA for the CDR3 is TGTGCCAGTAGCCCTGCCTCGGCGGGCCAAGAGACCCAGTACTTC.

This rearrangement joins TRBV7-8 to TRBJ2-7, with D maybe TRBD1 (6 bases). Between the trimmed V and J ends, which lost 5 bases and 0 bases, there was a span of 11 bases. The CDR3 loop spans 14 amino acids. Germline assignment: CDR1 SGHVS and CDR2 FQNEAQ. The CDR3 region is CASSVKTGSYEQYF. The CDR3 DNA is TGTGCCAGCAGCGTAAAGACAGGCTCCTACGAGCAGTACTTC.

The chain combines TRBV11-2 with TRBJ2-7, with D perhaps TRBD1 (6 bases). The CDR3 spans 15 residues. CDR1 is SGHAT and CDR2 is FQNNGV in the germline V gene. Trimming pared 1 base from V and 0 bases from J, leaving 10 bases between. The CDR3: CASSLGPDSSYEQYV. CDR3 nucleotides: TGTGCCAGCAGCTTAGGCCCGGACAGCTCCTACGAGCAGTACGTC.

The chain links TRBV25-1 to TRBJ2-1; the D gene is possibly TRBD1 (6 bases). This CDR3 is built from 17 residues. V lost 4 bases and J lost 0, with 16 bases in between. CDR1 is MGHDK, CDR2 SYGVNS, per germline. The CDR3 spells CASSGGNRASSYNEQFF. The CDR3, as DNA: TGTGCCAGCAGTGGGGGGAACAGGGCCAGCTCCTACAATGAGCAGTTCTTC.

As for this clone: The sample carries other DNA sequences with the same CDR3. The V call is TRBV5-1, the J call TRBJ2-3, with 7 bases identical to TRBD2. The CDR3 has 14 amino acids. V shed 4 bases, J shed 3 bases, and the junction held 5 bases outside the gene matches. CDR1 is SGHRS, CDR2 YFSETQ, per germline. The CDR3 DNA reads TGCGCCAGCAGCCCGGGCGGGGGTACAGATACGCAGTATTTT. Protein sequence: CASSPGGGTDTQYF.

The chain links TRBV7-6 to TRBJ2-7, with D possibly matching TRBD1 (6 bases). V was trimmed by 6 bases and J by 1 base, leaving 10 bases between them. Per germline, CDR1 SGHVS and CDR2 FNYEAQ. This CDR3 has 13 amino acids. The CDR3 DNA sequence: TGTGCCAGCAGTTACAGGGATTCCTACGAGCAGTACTTC. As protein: CASSYRDSYEQYF.

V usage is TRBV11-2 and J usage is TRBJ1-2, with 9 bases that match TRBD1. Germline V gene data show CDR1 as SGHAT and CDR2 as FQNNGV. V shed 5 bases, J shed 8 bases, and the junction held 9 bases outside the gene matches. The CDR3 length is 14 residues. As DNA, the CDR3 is TGTGCCAGCAGCCCTCCGGGACAGGGAAAAGGCTACACCTTC. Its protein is CASSPPGQGKGYTF. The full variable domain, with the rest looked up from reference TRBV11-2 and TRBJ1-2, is EAGVAQSPRYKIIEKRQSVAFWCNPISGHATLYWYQQILGQGPKLLIQFQNNGVVDDSQLPKDRFSAERLKGVDSTLKIQPAKLEDSAVYLCASSPPGQGKGYTFGSGTRLTVV.

The CDR3 loop is CAISQDSNQPQHF. CDR3 sequence (DNA): TGTGCCATTTCCCAGGATAGCAATCAGCCCCAGCATTTT. The chain couples TRBV19 to TRBJ1-5; D is unclear. Germline V CDR1 and CDR2: LNHDA, SQIVND (reference sequence). Trimming removed 10 bases from V and 0 bases from J, with 10 bases in between. This CDR3 is built from 13 residues.

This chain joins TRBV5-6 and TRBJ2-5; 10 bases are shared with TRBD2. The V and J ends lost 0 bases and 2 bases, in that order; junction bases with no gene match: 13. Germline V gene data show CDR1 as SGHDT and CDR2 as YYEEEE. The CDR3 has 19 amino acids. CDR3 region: CASSLGLAGAYPGQETQYF. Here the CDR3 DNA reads TGTGCCAGCAGCTTGGGGCTAGCGGGGGCCTACCCGGGACAAGAGACCCAGTACTTC.

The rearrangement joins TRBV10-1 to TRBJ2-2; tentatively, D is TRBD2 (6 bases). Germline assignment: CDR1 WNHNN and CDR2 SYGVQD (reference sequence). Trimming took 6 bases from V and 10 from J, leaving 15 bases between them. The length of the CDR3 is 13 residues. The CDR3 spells CASSAGLLKELFF. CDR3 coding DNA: TGCGCCAGCAGCGCGGGACTCCTAAAGGAGCTGTTTTTT.

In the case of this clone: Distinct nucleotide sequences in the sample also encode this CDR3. DNA of the CDR3: TGCGCCAGCAGCTTAGGACAGGGCGGAACTGAAGCTTTCTTT. This codes for CASSLGQGGTEAFF. The rearrangement uses TRBV5-1 and TRBJ1-1; the match to TRBD1 covers 8 bases. Trimming removed 2 bases from V and 5 bases from J; junction bases left unmatched: 5. This CDR3 is built from 14 residues. Germline CDR1 and CDR2: SGHRS and YFSETQ.

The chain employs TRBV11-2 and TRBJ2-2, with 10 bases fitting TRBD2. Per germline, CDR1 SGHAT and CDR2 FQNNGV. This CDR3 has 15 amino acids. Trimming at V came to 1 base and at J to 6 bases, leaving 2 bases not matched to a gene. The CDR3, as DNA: TGTGCCAGCAGCTTAGTAGCGGGAGGATCCGGGGAGCTGTTTTTT. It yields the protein CASSLVAGGSGELFF.

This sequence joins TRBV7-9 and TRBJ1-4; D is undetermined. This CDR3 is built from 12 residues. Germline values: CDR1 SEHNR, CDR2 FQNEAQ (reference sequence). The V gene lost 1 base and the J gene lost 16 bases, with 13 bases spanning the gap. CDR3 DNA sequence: TGTGCCAGCAGCTTAGAGGAGGCCCCGTGGTTTTTT. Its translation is CASSLEEAPWFF.

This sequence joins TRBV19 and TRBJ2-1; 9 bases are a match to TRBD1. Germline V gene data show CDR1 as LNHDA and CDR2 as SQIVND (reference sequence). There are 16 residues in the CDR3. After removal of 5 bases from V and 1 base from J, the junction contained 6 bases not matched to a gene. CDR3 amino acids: CASSPQGAISYNEQFF. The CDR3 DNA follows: TGTGCCAGTAGTCCACAGGGGGCGATATCCTACAATGAGCAGTTCTTC.